Listed below are T cell receptor beta chains from one sample, sequenced in a study of identical twins. MiXCR, run by TCRdb on the 5' RACE reads, gives a single entry per CDR3 protein. The top ten hold 7.2% of the sample, which has about 300,000 distinct CDR3 sequences, around an eighth seen once. The data were also submitted as part of a second study, on yellow fever vaccine responses in identical twins.

The sample taken for sequencing was CD8+ T cells sorted from blood. The receptors originated from a woman under 30 in good health. CDR3s include the opening cysteine and the closing phenylalanine or tryptophan. A D gene is named only where the DNA matches it firmly. Size is omitted from some rows. Given values are once, few, many or a class for expanded clones.

>TRBV12-3/TRBV12-4|-|few|TRBJ2-3
CASSAPGHGDTDTQYF
TGTGCCAGCAGTGCCCCGGGACATGGGGACACAGATACGCAGTATTTT
>TRBV20-1|TRBD2|-|TRBJ2-5
CSARDRGASGGPQYF
TGCAGTGCTAGAGACCGGGGGGCTAGCGGGGGCCCGCAGTACTTC
>TRBV5-8|-|-|TRBJ1-2
CASSHYPPWGYTF
TGTGCCAGCAGCCATTACCCTCCTTGGGGCTACACCTTC
>TRBV12-3/TRBV12-4|-|many|TRBJ2-1
CASSFGNEQFF
TGTGCCAGCAGTTTCGGCAATGAGCAGTTCTTC
>TRBV7-6|-|many|TRBJ2-3
CASSLLGTDTQYF
TGTGCCAGCAGTTTATTGGGAACAGATACGCAGTATTTT
>TRBV7-8|TRBD2|many|TRBJ2-7
CASSFGGTTYEQYF
TGTGCCAGCAGCTTCGGGGGGACTACCTACGAGCAGTACTTC
>TRBV28|-|many|TRBJ2-7
CASGGYEQYF
TGTGCCAGCGGGGGATACGAGCAGTACTTC
>TRBV9|TRBD2|-|TRBJ2-1
CASSKPTSGSSYNEQFF
TGTGCCAGCAGCAAACCGACTAGCGGGAGCTCCTACAATGAGCAGTTCTTC
>TRBV28|-|few|TRBJ2-5
CASSSSPSDQETQYF
TGTGCCAGCAGCTCCTCCCCTAGCGACCAAGAGACCCAGTACTTC
>TRBV12-3/TRBV12-4|TRBD1|few|TRBJ2-3
CASSWDSLLADTQYF
TGTGCCAGCAGTTGGGACAGTCTATTGGCAGATACGCAGTATTTT
>TRBV6-5|-|-|TRBJ2-7
CASSYAGGYEQYF
TGTGCCAGCAGTTACGCAGGCGGCTACGAGCAGTACTTC
>TRBV7-6|-|-|TRBJ1-2
CASSLEASANYGYTF
TGTGCCAGCAGCTTAGAGGCCAGCGCCAACTATGGCTACACCTTC
>TRBV25-1|-|many|TRBJ2-7
CASSESGRTYEQYF
TGTGCCAGCAGTGAATCTGGCAGAACCTACGAGCAGTACTTC
>TRBV29-1|-|many|TRBJ2-2
CSVVGDRHTGELFF
TGCAGCGTTGTGGGGGATCGACACACCGGGGAGCTGTTTTTT
>TRBV7-9|TRBD2|-|TRBJ2-7
CASSSGTSIYEQYF
TGTGCCAGCAGCTCCGGGACTAGCATCTACGAGCAGTACTTC
>TRBV20-1|-|-|TRBJ2-1
CSANSAFGNEQFF
TGCAGTGCAAATAGCGCTTTTGGCAATGAGCAGTTCTTC
>TRBV28|-|few|TRBJ2-1
CASSLRSNSYNEQFF
TGTGCCAGCAGTTTACGGAGTAACTCCTACAATGAGCAGTTCTTC
>TRBV4-1|-|few|TRBJ1-5
CASSQVADQPQHF
TGCGCCAGCAGCCAAGTAGCAGATCAGCCCCAGCATTTT
>TRBV6-1|-|-|TRBJ1-5
CASSEKVGWGNQPQHF
TGTGCCAGCAGTGAAAAAGTAGGTTGGGGCAATCAGCCCCAGCATTTT
>TRBV2|TRBD1|once|TRBJ1-1
CASNPGGLAFF
TGTGCCAGCAACCCAGGGGGCTTGGCTTTCTTT
>TRBV5-1|TRBD1|-|TRBJ2-1
CASSFQGAREQFF
TGCGCCAGCAGCTTTCAGGGGGCGCGCGAGCAGTTCTTC
>TRBV4-1|-|few|TRBJ2-1
CASSRAGTDSYNEQFF
TGCGCCAGCAGCCGCGCCGGGACTGACTCCTACAATGAGCAGTTCTTC